This T cell receptor beta chain came from a study of T cell responses to AZD1222 COVID-19 vaccine (dated by TCRdb to the early 2020s). Concerning the study at large: Because spike-specific TCR depth and breadth did not differ between the two schedules, AZD1222 recipients who got a second dose at roughly 4 weeks were pooled with those who got a second dose at roughly 12 weeks. A total of 240 or so trial participants underwent TCR sequencing, of whom about 200 had received two doses of AZD1222 and about 26 had received two doses of the MenACWY control vaccine. Enrollment into the trials was organized by age into subgroups of 18-55, 56-69 and 70-plus years, and those subgroups contained roughly 140, 27 and 60 TCR-sequenced participants, respectively.

V is cut back by 9 bases and J by 4 bases, with 10 bases in the junction unmatched. From a lookup of the germline V gene (reference sequence), CDR1 and CDR2 are WNHNN and SYGVQD. Counted from cysteine to phenylalanine, this CDR3 has 16 amino acids. Solely the CDR3 DNA is kept, with 48 bases framed from the first base. Of note for this clone: Its antigen remains unidentified. The sample holds no much larger clone one base away, and base qualities are not on file.

The CDR3 regions of human TCRbeta chains were analyzed by immunosequencing. Per the source publication's procedure: Repertoire TCRs were checked for matches against a reference library of SARS-CoV-2-specific TCRs that had been generated using the MIRA antigen-specificity platform. Breadth was defined as the fraction of unique TCRs that were SARS-CoV-2-associated. Depth was defined as the fraction of total T cells that were SARS-CoV-2-associated. Using the MIRA data, each spike-specific TCR was assigned both to the spike region to which the TCR was reactive and to a CD4 or CD8 class. Log10-transformed breadth and depth values were compared by one-way ANOVA with Sidak's multiple comparisons tests. The source is immuneACCESS, and TCRdb retained only in-frame sequences with V and J called. Part of the clones is not carried over; for the studies checked, unresolved V genes explain less than half of this, and the remainder is unexplained. Clonal size and the V and J genes are those of that table, whereas D and trimming came from the DNA. The sample table shows 140,000 to 150,000 clones, and roughly nine tenths are seen once. The ten top clones hold more than 1.5% of the sample.

The sample's time point, from its label and the paper: baseline before first vaccination. The vaccinee samples were drawn from two UK trials, COV001 and COV002, one of which was a single-blind randomized controlled phase 2/3 trial testing AZD1222 (ChAdOx1 nCoV-19) in healthy adults. Trial participant PBMC samples were collected at day 0 and day 28 after the second dose for TCRbeta chain sequencing. Results and caveats for the whole study, not just this receptor: Conclusions about previously exposed vaccinees were limited because only 6 or 7 AZD1222 recipients were SARS-CoV-2 seropositive at baseline. A significant rise in spike-specific TCR breadth and depth was observed after two AZD1222 doses relative to day 0 and relative to MenACWY recipients. No day 14 peak-response samples were available, so repertoires were characterized only after the peak T cell response. The 56-69-year group was small, and its depth increase did not reach significance, likely because of low power. Epitopes outside the regions mutated in the B.1.351 and B.1.1.7 variants were reportedly recognized by nearly half of the unique spike-specific TCRs. The vaccine-associated CD4 TCRs covered the entire spike protein, and the dominant responses fell in regions 160-218 and 743-854. Participants were mostly white British, with more females than males. The authors suggested clonal diversity may have been underestimated.

The receptor comes from an adult in good health. The sequencing here drew on peripheral blood, taken on day 0 of AZD1222 vaccination. The sequence joins TRBV10-1 to TRBJ2-2; the central 11 bases match TRBD2. CDR3 sequence: CARITSGRWGTGELFF. The DNA is TGCGCCAGGATCACTAGCGGGAGATGGGGCACCGGGGAGCTGTTTTTT.